This T cell receptor (beta chain) is drawn from a study of T cells in lung cancer brain metastases. For the study at large: About 90% of the roughly 20 patients had no interval therapy between resections. A median roughly 350 days separated primary and brain metastasis sampling. General observations from the study: Most clones were lesion-specific, with limited overlap between paired lesions (Morisita 0.23). Brain metastasis T cell infiltration was not adjusted for preoperative corticosteroid effects.

The CDR3 totals 13 residues. Between the trimmed V and J ends, which lost 3 bases and 4 bases, there was a span of 7 bases. The germline V gene has CDR1 MNHEY and CDR2 SMNVEV (reference sequence). Measured with immunoSEQ multiplex PCR; TCRdb has only the in-frame clones, and not every one. The sample lists approximately 3,100 clones, over 75% occurring once. On this clone itself: Its antigen is undetermined.

The rearrangement joins TRBV27 to TRBJ1-5; D not certain. This receptor was obtained from a woman aged 55-75 years with non-small cell lung cancer. Material for sequencing was tumor tissue from the primary lung tumor. The CDR3 DNA sequence: TGTGCCAGCAGTTTGGCAAGGAATCAGCCCCAGCATTTT. Translated: CASSLARNQPQHF.